The 8 T cell receptor beta chains below come from one sample, sequenced in a study of shared clonotypes between healthy human individuals. Assay: immunoSEQ multiplex PCR; the TCRdb copy retains only in-frame clones and omits some. The sample has hundreds of thousands of clones, 74% seen once. Source material: memory CD4+ T cells sorted from blood. Subset noted: CD45RA-negative fraction. All receptors derive from a woman aged 30 to 39 in good health.

The V gene is TRBV19, the J gene TRBJ1-3; D is perhaps TRBD1 (5 bases). The CDR3 length is 13 residues. The germline V gene encodes CDR1 LNHDA and CDR2 SQIVND (reference sequence). V was clipped by 4 bases and J by 7 bases, with 11 bases between them. CDR3 nucleotides: TGTGCCAGTAGTAGAGAGACAGCCAACACCATATATTTT. It encodes CASSRETANTIYF.

This clone appeared a few times. This chain uses TRBV7-9 with TRBJ1-2, with 8 bases aligning to TRBD1. Germline CDR1 is SEHNR and CDR2 is FQNEAQ (reference sequence). Trimming took 5 bases from V and 2 from J; bases not matched to a gene: 7. The CDR3 is made up of 15 amino acids. The CDR3 DNA reads as TGTGCCAGCAGCCCCCGGACAGGGCGGAACTATGGCTACACCTTC. Its translation is CASSPRTGRNYGYTF.

The sample holds many counts of this clone. The chain carries TRBV18 and TRBJ2-1, with TRBD2 matching 7 bases. Germline V gene data show CDR1 as KGHSH and CDR2 as LQKENI. The CDR3 has 15 residues. J lost 4 bases, V lost 7 bases, and 10 bases had no gene match. The DNA of the CDR3 is TGTGCCAGCTTTTTGGGAGGGGCCCAGTACAATGAGCAGTTCTTC. This encodes CASFLGGAQYNEQFF.

This clone was recorded once. The V and J genes are TRBV5-1 and TRBJ1-5; D is possibly TRBD1 (6 bases). This CDR3 region has 15 residues. Looked up from germline, CDR1 is SGHRS and CDR2 is YFSETQ. V was clipped by 4 bases and J by 0 bases, with 11 bases between them. The CDR3: CASSPGHNSNQPQHF. CDR3 DNA sequence: TGCGCCAGCAGCCCGGGACATAATAGCAATCAGCCCCAGCATTTT.

CDR3 in DNA: TGTGCCAGCGGCCAACCGACACCCAGCAATCAGCCCCAGCATTTT. Protein: CASGQPTPSNQPQHF. V is TRBV6-1 and J is TRBJ1-5; D is unresolved. Trimming took 8 bases from V and 1 from J, leaving 15 bases between them. The CDR3 extends over 15 amino acids. Germline V lookup: CDR1 MNHNS, CDR2 SASEGT.

In its sample, this clone was seen once. CDR3 nucleotide sequence: TGTGCCAGAGAGACAGGGCAGATTAGCTCCTACGAGCAGTACTTC. Translated: CARETGQISSYEQYF. The rearrangement uses TRBV9 and TRBJ2-7; 7 bases fit TRBD1. The V segment lost 8 bases and the J segment 0 bases; nucleotides outside the gene matches: 11. The CDR3 length is 15 residues. Per the germline V gene, CDR1 is SGDLS and CDR2 is YYNGEE.

The chain carries TRBV2 and TRBJ2-1; either TRBD1 or TRBD2 may fit D (5 bases each). In germline, CDR1 is SNHLY, CDR2 FYNNEI. The V gene lost 5 bases and the J gene lost 3 bases, with 8 bases spanning the gap. This CDR3 contains 13 residues. The CDR3 loop is CASSSGRYNEQFF. CDR3 bases: TGTGCCAGCAGTTCGGGACGCTACAATGAGCAGTTCTTC.

The chain carries TRBV5-1 and TRBJ1-1; D might be TRBD1 (6 bases). The germline gives CDR1 SGHRS, CDR2 YFSETQ. V dropped 4 bases and J dropped 1 base, with 14 bases sitting between them. The length of the CDR3 is 15 residues. CDR3 sequence reads: CASSALPGQNTEAFF. In DNA form, the CDR3 reads TGCGCCAGCAGCGCCCTCCCGGGACAGAACACTGAAGCTTTCTTT.